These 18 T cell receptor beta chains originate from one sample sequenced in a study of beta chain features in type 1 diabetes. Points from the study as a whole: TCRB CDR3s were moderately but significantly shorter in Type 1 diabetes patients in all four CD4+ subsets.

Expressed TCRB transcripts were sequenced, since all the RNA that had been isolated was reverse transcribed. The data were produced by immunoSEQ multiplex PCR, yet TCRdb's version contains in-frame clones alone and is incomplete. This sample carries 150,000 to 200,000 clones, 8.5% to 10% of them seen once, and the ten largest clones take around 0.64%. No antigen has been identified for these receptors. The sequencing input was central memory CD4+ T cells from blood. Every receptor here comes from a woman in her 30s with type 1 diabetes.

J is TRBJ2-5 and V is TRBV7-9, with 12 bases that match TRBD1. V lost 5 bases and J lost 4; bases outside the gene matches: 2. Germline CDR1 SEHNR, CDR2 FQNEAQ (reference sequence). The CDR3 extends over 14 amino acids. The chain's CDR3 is CASSGDRGPETQYF. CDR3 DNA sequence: TGTGCCAGCAGCGGGGACAGGGGGCCAGAGACCCAGTACTTC.

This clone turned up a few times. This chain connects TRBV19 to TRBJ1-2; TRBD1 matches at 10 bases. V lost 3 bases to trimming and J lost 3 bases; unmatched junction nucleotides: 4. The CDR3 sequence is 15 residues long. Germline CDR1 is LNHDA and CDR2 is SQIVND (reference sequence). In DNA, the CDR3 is TGTGCCAGTAGTATCGACAGGGGGCGCGACTATGGCTACACCTTC. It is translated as CASSIDRGRDYGYTF.

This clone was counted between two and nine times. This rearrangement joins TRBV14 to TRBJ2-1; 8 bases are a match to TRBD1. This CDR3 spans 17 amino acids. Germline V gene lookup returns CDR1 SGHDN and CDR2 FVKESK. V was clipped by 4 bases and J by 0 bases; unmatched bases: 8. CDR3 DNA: TGTGCCAGCAGCCCGTGGGGCAGGGGGCACTCCTACAATGAGCAGTTCTTC. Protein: CASSPWGRGHSYNEQFF.

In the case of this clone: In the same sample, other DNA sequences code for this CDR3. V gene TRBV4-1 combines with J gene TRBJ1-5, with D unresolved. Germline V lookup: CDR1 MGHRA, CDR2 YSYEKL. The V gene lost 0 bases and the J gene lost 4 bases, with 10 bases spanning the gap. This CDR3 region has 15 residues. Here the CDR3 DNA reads TGCGCCAGCAGCCAAGATCCAGGCGGGAATCAGCCCCAGCATTTT. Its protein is CASSQDPGGNQPQHF.

CDR3 in DNA: TGTGCCAGCAGTTTAGGAAATAGCGGGAATGGTGAGCAGTTCTTC. Translated, it gives CASSLGNSGNGEQFF. The chain has TRBV28 and TRBJ2-1; 8 nucleotides align to TRBD2. The V gene end was trimmed by 2 bases and the J gene end by 9 bases; junction bases not matched to a gene: 9. Germline-derived CDR1 and CDR2 are MDHEN and SYDVKM. The CDR3 spans 15 residues.

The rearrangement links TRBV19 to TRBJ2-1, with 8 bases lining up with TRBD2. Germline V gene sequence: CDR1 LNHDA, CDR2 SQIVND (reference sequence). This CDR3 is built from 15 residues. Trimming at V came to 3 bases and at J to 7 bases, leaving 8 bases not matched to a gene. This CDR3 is CASSILREVGNEQFF. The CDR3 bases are TGTGCCAGTAGTATTTTGCGGGAGGTTGGTAATGAGCAGTTCTTC.

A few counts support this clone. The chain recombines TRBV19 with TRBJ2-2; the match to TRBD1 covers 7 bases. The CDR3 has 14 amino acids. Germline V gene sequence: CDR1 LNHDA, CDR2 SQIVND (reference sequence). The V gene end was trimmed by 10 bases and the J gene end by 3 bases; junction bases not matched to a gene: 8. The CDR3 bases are TGTGCCACCTATCCGGGACAGTACACCGGGGAGCTGTTTTTT. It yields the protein CATYPGQYTGELFF.

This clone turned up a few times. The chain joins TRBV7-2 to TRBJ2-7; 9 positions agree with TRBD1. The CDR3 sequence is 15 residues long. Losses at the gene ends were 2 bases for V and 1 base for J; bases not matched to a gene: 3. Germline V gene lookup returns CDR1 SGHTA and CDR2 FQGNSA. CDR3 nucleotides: TGTGCCAGCAGCTTACAGGGGACAGGGTCCTACGAGCAGTACTTC. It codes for CASSLQGTGSYEQYF.

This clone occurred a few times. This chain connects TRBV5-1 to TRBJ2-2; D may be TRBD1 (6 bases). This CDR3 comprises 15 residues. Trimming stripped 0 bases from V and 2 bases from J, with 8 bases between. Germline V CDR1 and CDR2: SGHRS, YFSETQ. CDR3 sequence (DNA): TGCGCCAGCAGCTTGGGACAGGTTAACACCGGGGAGCTGTTTTTT. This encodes CASSLGQVNTGELFF.

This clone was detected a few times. The CDR3 loop is CASSLEGTEAFF. The CDR3 DNA is TGCGCCAGCAGCTTGGAGGGGACAGAAGCTTTCTTT. The chain carries TRBV5-1 and TRBJ1-1; D perhaps matches TRBD1 (6 bases). V dropped 0 bases and J dropped 8 bases, with 8 bases sitting between them. CDR3 size: 12 residues. Germline values: CDR1 SGHRS, CDR2 YFSETQ. The full variable domain, in which reference TRBV5-1 and TRBJ1-1 provide the parts outside the CDR3, is KAGVTQTPRYLIKTRGQQVTLSCSPISGHRSVSWYQQTPGQGLQFLFEYFSETQRNKGNFPGRFSGRQFSNSRSEMNVSTLELGDSALYLCASSLEGTEAFFGQGTRLTVV.

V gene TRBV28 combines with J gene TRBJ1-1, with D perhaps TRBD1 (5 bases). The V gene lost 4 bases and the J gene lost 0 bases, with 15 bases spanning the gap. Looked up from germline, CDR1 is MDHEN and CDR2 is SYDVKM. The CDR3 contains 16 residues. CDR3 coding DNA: TGTGCCAGCAGTTATGTTCAGGGAGGCATGAACACTGAAGCTTTCTTT. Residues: CASSYVQGGMNTEAFF.

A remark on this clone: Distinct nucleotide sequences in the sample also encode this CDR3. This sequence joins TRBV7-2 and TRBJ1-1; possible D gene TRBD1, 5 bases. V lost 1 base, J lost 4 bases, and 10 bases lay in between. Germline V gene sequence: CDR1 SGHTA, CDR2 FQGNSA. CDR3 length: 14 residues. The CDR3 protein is CASSLVQGGTEAFF. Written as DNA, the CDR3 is TGTGCCAGCAGCTTAGTTCAGGGCGGCACTGAAGCTTTCTTT.

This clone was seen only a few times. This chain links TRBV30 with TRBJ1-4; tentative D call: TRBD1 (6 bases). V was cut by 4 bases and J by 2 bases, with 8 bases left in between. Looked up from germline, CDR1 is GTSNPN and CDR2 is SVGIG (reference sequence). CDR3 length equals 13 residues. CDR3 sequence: CAWKQGTNEKLFF. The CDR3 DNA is TGTGCCTGGAAACAGGGTACTAATGAAAAACTGTTTTTT.

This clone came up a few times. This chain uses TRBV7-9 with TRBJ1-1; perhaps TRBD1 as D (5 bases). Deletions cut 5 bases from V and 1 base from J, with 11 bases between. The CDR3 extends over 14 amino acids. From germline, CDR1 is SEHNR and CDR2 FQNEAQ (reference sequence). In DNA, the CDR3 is TGTGCCAGCAGCCCCCGGGACTGGAACACTGAAGCTTTCTTT. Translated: CASSPRDWNTEAFF.

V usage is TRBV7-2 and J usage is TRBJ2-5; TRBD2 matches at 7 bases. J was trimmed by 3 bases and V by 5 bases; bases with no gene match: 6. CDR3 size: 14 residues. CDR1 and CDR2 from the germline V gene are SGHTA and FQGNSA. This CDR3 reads CASSVPSGEETQYF. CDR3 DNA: TGTGCCAGCAGCGTACCTAGCGGCGAAGAGACCCAGTACTTC.

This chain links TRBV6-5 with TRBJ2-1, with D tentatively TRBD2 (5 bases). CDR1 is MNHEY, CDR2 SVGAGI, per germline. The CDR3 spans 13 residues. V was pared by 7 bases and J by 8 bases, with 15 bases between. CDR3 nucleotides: TGTGCCAGCAAAACGACGGGATCCCATGAGCAGTTCTTC. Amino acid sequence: CASKTTGSHEQFF.

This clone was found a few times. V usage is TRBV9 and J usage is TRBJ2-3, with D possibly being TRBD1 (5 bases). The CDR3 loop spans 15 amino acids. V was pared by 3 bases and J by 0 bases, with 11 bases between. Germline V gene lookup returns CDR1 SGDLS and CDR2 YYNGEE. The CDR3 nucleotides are TGTGCCAGCAGCGCAGGGTCCCCTAGCACAGATACGCAGTATTTT. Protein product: CASSAGSPSTDTQYF. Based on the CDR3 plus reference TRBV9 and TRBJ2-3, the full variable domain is DSGVTQTPKHLITATGQRVTLRCSPRSGDLSVYWYQQSLDQGLQFLIQYYNGEERAKGNILERFSAQQFPDLHSELNLSSLELGDSALYFCASSAGSPSTDTQYFGPGTRLTVL.

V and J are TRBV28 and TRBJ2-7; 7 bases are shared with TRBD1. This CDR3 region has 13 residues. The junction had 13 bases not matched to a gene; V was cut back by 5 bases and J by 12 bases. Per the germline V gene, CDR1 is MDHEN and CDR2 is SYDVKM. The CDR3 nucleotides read TGTGCCAGCAGTCCGCCAGCCGGGACAGATCTGTACTTC. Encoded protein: CASSPPAGTDLYF.